This entry features one T cell receptor beta chain sequence. This CDR3 spans 11 amino acids. V was pared by 3 bases and J by 8 bases, with 7 bases between. Germline-derived CDR1 and CDR2 are DFQATT and SNEGSKA (reference sequence). This entry is derived from a study of blood T cell repertoires in COVID-19. As for the study in general: Sources were T cells, B-cell-depleted T cells, or PBMCs; the material itself was cDNA or gDNA.

In the original analysis: From reference gene primer amplification, estimates of nucleated cell counts were derived. Sequenced by immunoSEQ multiplex PCR; TCRdb stores in-frame clones only, minus some. Clone size and V and J calls were adopted from that table, with D and trimming inferred from the DNA. The sample contains roughly 270,000 clones, 65% to 90% of which appear only once. The material sequenced was peripheral blood. The chain employs TRBV20-1 and TRBJ1-4; the D is unclear. The receptor was derived from a man in his fifties or sixties with active or convalescent COVID-19. The CDR3 is CSARYSEKLFF. Written as DNA, the CDR3 is TGCAGTGCTAGGTACTCAGAAAAACTGTTTTTT.